This is a list of T cell receptor beta chains from one sample in a study of cytomegalovirus exposure and HLA in healthy donors. Method: immunoSEQ multiplex PCR; TCRdb's copy keeps in-frame clones and lacks some. Of 100,000 to 140,000 clones listed, 82% are singletons. Sequencing was done on a sample of PBMCs. The source is a young man in good health and CMV-seropositive. The CDR3 runs from the conserved cysteine through the conserved F or W. The D gene is left open where the match is weak. Clone size is shown for a subset of rows, as once, few, many or a class of expanded clone.

CDR3 DNA: TGTGCCAGCAGTTCCCAACATATCAGGGGGCGGCGTGAAAAACTGTTTTTT
CDR3 protein: CASSSQHIRGRREKLFF
J gene: TRBJ1-4
D gene: TRBD1
CDR3 length: 17
clone size: NA
V gene: TRBV27

CDR3 DNA: TGTGCCAGCAGCCTACGTCAGGGGGCGGAAAACACCATATATTTT
CDR3 protein: CASSLRQGAENTIYF
J gene: TRBJ1-3
D gene: TRBD1
CDR3 length: 15
clone size: NA
V gene: TRBV7-9

CDR3 DNA: TGTGCCAGCAGATTGATCGCGGGACTAGCAACAGATACGCAGTATTTT
CDR3 protein: CASRLIAGLATDTQYF
J gene: TRBJ2-3
D gene: TRBD2
CDR3 length: 16
clone size: NA
V gene: TRBV7-3

CDR3 DNA: TGTGCCAGTAGGGGACAGGGGCACACTGAAGCTTTCTTT
CDR3 protein: CASRGQGHTEAFF
J gene: TRBJ1-1
D gene: TRBD1
CDR3 length: 13
clone size: NA
V gene: TRBV19

CDR3 DNA: TGTGCCAGCAGCTCCGGGACTGATCGGACGCAGTATTTT
CDR3 protein: CASSSGTDRTQYF
J gene: TRBJ2-3
D gene: NA
CDR3 length: 13
clone size: NA
V gene: TRBV5-6

CDR3 DNA: TGTGCCAGCAGCCCTATGGGGCCTGGAAACACCATATATTTT
CDR3 protein: CASSPMGPGNTIYF
J gene: TRBJ1-3
D gene: NA
CDR3 length: 14
clone size: NA
V gene: TRBV13

CDR3 DNA: TGTGCCAGCAGCTTATCAGGGGCCGGAAACACCATATATTTT
CDR3 protein: CASSLSGAGNTIYF
J gene: TRBJ1-3
D gene: NA
CDR3 length: 14
clone size: NA
V gene: TRBV5-4

CDR3 DNA: TGTGCCAGCAGGGAACAGGCTTCACCCCTCCACTTT
CDR3 protein: CASREQASPLHF
J gene: TRBJ1-6
D gene: NA
CDR3 length: 12
clone size: NA
V gene: TRBV6-1

CDR3 DNA: TGTTCCAGCAGCCCAAGCCTATACCCGAGCTCTGGAAACACCATATATTTT
CDR3 protein: CSSSPSLYPSSGNTIYF
J gene: TRBJ1-3
D gene: NA
CDR3 length: 17
clone size: NA
V gene: TRBV7-9

CDR3 DNA: TGTTCCAGCAGTCGTGCAGGGGGTGCAGATACGCAGTATTTT
CDR3 protein: CSSSRAGGADTQYF
J gene: TRBJ2-3
D gene: TRBD1
CDR3 length: 14
clone size: few
V gene: TRBV7-9

CDR3 DNA: TGCGCCAGCAGCGGGGCAGCCTCTGGAAACACCATATATTTT
CDR3 protein: CASSGAASGNTIYF
J gene: TRBJ1-3
D gene: NA
CDR3 length: 14
clone size: NA
V gene: TRBV5-1

CDR3 DNA: TGTGCCTGGGCCCCGGGACAGGGAAACTATGGCTACACCTTC
CDR3 protein: CAWAPGQGNYGYTF
J gene: TRBJ1-2
D gene: TRBD1
CDR3 length: 14
clone size: NA
V gene: TRBV30

CDR3 DNA: TGTGCCAGTAGTACCGGGACAGGACCATATCAGCCCCAGCATTTT
CDR3 protein: CASSTGTGPYQPQHF
J gene: TRBJ1-5
D gene: TRBD1
CDR3 length: 15
clone size: NA
V gene: TRBV19

CDR3 DNA: TGTGCCAGCAGTCCCCAGACAGGGGGGAAGACCCAGTACTTC
CDR3 protein: CASSPQTGGKTQYF
J gene: TRBJ2-5
D gene: TRBD1
CDR3 length: 14
clone size: NA
V gene: TRBV28

CDR3 DNA: TGTGCCACCAGCAGAGGAGGGACACCCTCCGAGCAGTACTTC
CDR3 protein: CATSRGGTPSEQYF
J gene: TRBJ2-7
D gene: NA
CDR3 length: 14
clone size: few
V gene: TRBV15

CDR3 DNA: TGCGCCAGCAGCTCGAGGGACAGGGGCGGATATGGCTACACCTTC
CDR3 protein: CASSSRDRGGYGYTF
J gene: TRBJ1-2
D gene: TRBD1
CDR3 length: 15
clone size: NA
V gene: TRBV5-1

CDR3 DNA: TGTGCCAGCAGTGGGACAGCAAACACTGAAGCTTTCTTT
CDR3 protein: CASSGTANTEAFF
J gene: TRBJ1-1
D gene: TRBD1
CDR3 length: 13
clone size: NA
V gene: TRBV6-5

CDR3 DNA: TGTGCCAGAAGCCTGACCGACAGGGGGCATTACGAGCAGTACTTC
CDR3 protein: CARSLTDRGHYEQYF
J gene: TRBJ2-7
D gene: TRBD1
CDR3 length: 15
clone size: NA
V gene: TRBV5-3

CDR3 DNA: TGCGCCAGCAGGGCGACAGGCACAGATACGCAGTATTTT
CDR3 protein: CASRATGTDTQYF
J gene: TRBJ2-3
D gene: NA
CDR3 length: 13
clone size: NA
V gene: TRBV10-1

CDR3 DNA: TGTGCCAGCAGCCCCCGGGACAGGGCTGGAAACACCATATATTTT
CDR3 protein: CASSPRDRAGNTIYF
J gene: TRBJ1-3
D gene: TRBD1
CDR3 length: 15
clone size: once
V gene: TRBV6-1

CDR3 DNA: TGTGCCAGCAGCATCGGAAACAGCGGGGGGATTGTCTCTGGGGCCAACGTCCTGACTTTC
CDR3 protein: CASSIGNSGGIVSGANVLTF
J gene: TRBJ2-6
D gene: TRBD2
CDR3 length: 20
clone size: NA
V gene: TRBV5-5